Each of the 4 T cell receptor beta chains below was sequenced from the same sample in a study of cytomegalovirus exposure and HLA in healthy donors. Use of 60 Vbeta and 13 Jbeta primers characterized the PCR. The assay was immunoSEQ multiplex PCR, and TCRdb's table has in-frame clones only and misses some. The table lists over 75,000 clones, about 89% of them singletons, with around a tenth in the top ten. Source material: PBMCs. The receptors originated from a man between 25 and 39 years old in good health and CMV-seropositive.

The V gene is TRBV5-8, the J gene TRBJ2-7, with 7 bases matching TRBD1. With 5 bases clipped from V and 1 base from J, the junction kept 6 bases outside the gene matches. The CDR3 spans 14 residues. Looked up from germline, CDR1 is SGHTS and CDR2 is YDEGEE. As DNA, the CDR3 is TGTGCCAGCAGGTACCGGGACAGATCCTACGAGCAGTACTTC. Protein sequence: CASRYRDRSYEQYF.

This rearrangement joins TRBV6-1 to TRBJ2-1; 8 nucleotides agree with TRBD1. The CDR3 has 16 residues. Germline CDR1 reads MNHNS; CDR2 reads SASEGT. The V gene end was trimmed by 4 bases and the J gene end by 3 bases; junction bases not matched to a gene: 8. The CDR3 nucleotides are TGTGCCAGCAGTGGGACGGGGACAGGCCGCTACAATGAGCAGTTCTTC. Protein sequence: CASSGTGTGRYNEQFF.

The V gene is TRBV6-1, the J gene TRBJ2-1, with 7 bases lining up with TRBD2. Germline CDR1 is MNHNS and CDR2 is SASEGT. V shed 2 bases, J shed 4 bases, and the junction held 5 bases outside the gene matches. The CDR3 contains 15 residues. The CDR3 reads CASSESGKVYNEQFF. The CDR3 DNA reads as TGTGCCAGCAGTGAAAGCGGGAAGGTATACAATGAGCAGTTCTTC.

The rearrangement links TRBV2 to TRBJ2-2; no clear D gene. CDR3 length equals 14 residues. The germline gives CDR1 SNHLY, CDR2 FYNNEI. The ends were cut back, 10 bases at V and 4 bases at J, with 16 bases in the middle. The CDR3: CATHRPVGTGELFF. CDR3 DNA sequence: TGTGCCACCCACAGACCAGTAGGCACCGGGGAGCTGTTTTTT.